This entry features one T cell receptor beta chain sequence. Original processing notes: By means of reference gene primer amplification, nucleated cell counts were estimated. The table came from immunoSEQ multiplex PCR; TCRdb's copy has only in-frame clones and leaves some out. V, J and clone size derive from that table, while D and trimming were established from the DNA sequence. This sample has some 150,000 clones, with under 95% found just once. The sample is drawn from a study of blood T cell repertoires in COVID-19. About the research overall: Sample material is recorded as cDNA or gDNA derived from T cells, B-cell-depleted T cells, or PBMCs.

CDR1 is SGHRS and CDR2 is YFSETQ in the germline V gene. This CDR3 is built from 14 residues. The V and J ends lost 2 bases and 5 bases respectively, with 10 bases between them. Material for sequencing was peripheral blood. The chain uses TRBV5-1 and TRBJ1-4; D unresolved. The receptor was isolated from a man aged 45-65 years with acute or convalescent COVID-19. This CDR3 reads CASSFGQRNEKLFF. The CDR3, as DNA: TGCGCCAGCAGCTTTGGCCAGAGGAATGAAAAACTGTTTTTT.